Listed here are 7 T cell receptor beta chains from one sample, sequenced in a study of T cells after yellow fever vaccination. Each CDR3 protein is one row after TCRdb ran MiXCR on the 5' RACE reads. The sample has some 560,000 distinct CDR3 sequences, approximately 16% seen once. The specimen was PBMCs, collected 5 to 6 days after the first yellow fever vaccination. These TCRs come from a man aged 18 to 30 who received the YFV17D yellow fever vaccine.

The V gene is TRBV11-2, the J gene TRBJ2-6; D remains unclear. CDR1 SGHAT and CDR2 FQNNGV come from the germline V gene. The V end was cut by 2 bases, the J end by 1 base, with 6 bases between. The CDR3 runs to 15 residues. The DNA of the CDR3 is TGTGCCAGCAGCTTATATAGGTCTGGGGCCAACGTCCTGACTTTC. Its protein product is CASSLYRSGANVLTF.

The V and J genes are TRBV14 and TRBJ1-2, with 7 bases matching TRBD1. The CDR3 covers 15 residues. Losses at the gene ends were 4 bases for V and 5 bases for J; bases not matched to a gene: 10. Germline assignment: CDR1 SGHDN and CDR2 FVKESK. This CDR3 is CASSRTPGTAYGYTF. The CDR3 DNA sequence: TGTGCCAGCAGCCGAACACCCGGGACAGCTTATGGCTACACCTTC.

There are a few counts of this clonotype. The V call is TRBV4-2, the J call TRBJ1-5; possible D gene TRBD1, 6 bases. CDR3 length: 15 residues. CDR1 and CDR2 from the germline V gene are LGHNA and YNFKEQ. V gave up 4 bases and J gave up 6 bases, with 16 bases separating them. CDR3 residues: CASSREGGAGQPQHF. The CDR3 coding sequence is TGTGCCAGCAGCCGGGAGGGGGGGGCCGGTCAGCCCCAGCATTTT.

This clonotype was detected ten times or more. The DNA of the CDR3 is TGCGCCAGCAGCCAAGATGGGGAATCCTCTGGAAACACCATATATTTT. Translated, it gives CASSQDGESSGNTIYF. The V and J genes are TRBV4-3 and TRBJ1-3; the D is unclear. The CDR3 has 16 amino acids. The germline V gene has CDR1 LGHNA and CDR2 YSLEER. The V gene lost 0 bases and the J gene lost 0 bases, with 9 bases spanning the gap.

This rearrangement joins TRBV6-5 to TRBJ1-6; D uncertain. The CDR3 is 17 residues long. Germline V gene lookup returns CDR1 MNHEY and CDR2 SVGAGI. The V and J ends lost 0 bases and 7 bases respectively, with 16 bases between them. The CDR3 nucleotides read TGTGCCAGCAGTTACTCGAGTGTGGGAGCCCCAAATTCACCCCTCCACTTT. It codes for CASSYSSVGAPNSPLHF.

This sequence joins TRBV4-3 and TRBJ1-3; TRBD1 might be the D (5 bases). This CDR3 contains 17 residues. V was pared by 0 bases and J by 0 bases, with 12 bases between. Germline V CDR1 and CDR2: LGHNA, YSLEER. The DNA of the CDR3 is TGCGCCAGCAGCCAAGATCAAGGGACCCCCTCTGGAAACACCATATATTTT. Residues: CASSQDQGTPSGNTIYF.

The CDR3 coding sequence is TGTGCCAGTAGTACGGTCGCCGTAGATACGCAGTATTTT. Protein product: CASSTVAVDTQYF. The chain employs TRBV19 and TRBJ2-3; D is undetermined. Germline CDR1 reads LNHDA; CDR2 reads SQIVND (reference sequence). This CDR3 has 13 amino acids. V gave up 4 bases and J gave up 5 bases, with 10 bases separating them.